Shown below are 21 T cell receptor beta chains from a single sample sequenced in a study of blood T cell repertoires in COVID-19. The table came from immunoSEQ multiplex PCR; TCRdb's copy has only in-frame clones and leaves some out. Found here are about 300,000 clones, roughly nine tenths of them singletons; the top ten hold around 1.7%. The sample consisted of PBMCs or T cells enriched from blood (not recorded which). The receptor source for this set is a woman aged 35 to 49 who had recovered from COVID-19.

The chain has TRBV2 and TRBJ1-6; 7 positions match TRBD1. The CDR3 has 13 amino acids. From germline, CDR1 is SNHLY and CDR2 FYNNEI. Unmatched junction bases numbered 7, after V lost 8 bases and J lost 9 bases. CDR3 nucleotides: TGTGCCAGCTATGACAGGGATGCTTCACCCCTCCACTTT. Translation gives CASYDRDASPLHF.

V gene TRBV30 combines with J gene TRBJ1-1, with D unresolved. Germline-derived CDR1 and CDR2 are GTSNPN and SVGIG (reference sequence). The length of the CDR3 is 13 residues. V lost 2 bases to trimming and J lost 1 base, with 8 bases between them. CDR3 in amino acids: CAWSRPGNTEAFF. In nucleotides, the CDR3 is TGTGCCTGGAGTCGCCCGGGGAACACTGAAGCTTTCTTT. The whole variable domain, remainder taken from reference TRBV30 and TRBJ1-1, is SQTIHQWPATLVQPVGSPLSLECTVEGTSNPNLYWYRQAAGRGLQLLFYSVGIGQISSEVPQNLSASRPQDRQFILSSKKLLLSDSGFYLCAWSRPGNTEAFFGQGTRLTVV.

V gene TRBV6-1 combines with J gene TRBJ1-3, with 7 bases aligning to TRBD1. The V and J ends lost 4 bases and 0 bases, in that order; junction bases with no gene match: 12. Germline V gene lookup returns CDR1 MNHNS and CDR2 SASEGT. The CDR3 loop spans 18 amino acids. The CDR3 is CASSGRDRTHLSGNTIYF. The CDR3 DNA follows: TGTGCCAGCAGTGGCCGGGACAGAACCCACCTCTCTGGAAACACCATATATTTT.

Concerning this clone: This same CDR3 is encoded by further DNA sequences in the sample. The chain recombines TRBV6-2 or TRBV6-3 with TRBJ1-2, with D possibly matching TRBD1 (5 bases). This CDR3 has 13 amino acids. Trimming cost V 2 bases and J 8 bases, with 12 bases left between them. In germline, CDR1 is MNHEY, CDR2 SVGEGT. The CDR3 protein is CASSYPLGGGYTF. The CDR3 nucleotides read TGTGCCAGCAGTTACCCCCTTGGGGGGGGCTACACCTTC.

This clone was seen just once. This sequence joins TRBV2 and TRBJ1-2, with 7 bases identical to TRBD1. V lost 6 bases and J lost 11; bases outside the gene matches: 12. The CDR3 extends over 13 amino acids. Germline assignment: CDR1 SNHLY and CDR2 FYNNEI. CDR3 sequence: CASSHKGTEAYTF. The CDR3 coding sequence is TGTGCCAGCAGCCATAAGGGGACAGAAGCTTACACCTTC.

For the CDR3, the DNA is TGTGCCAGCAGCCGGGAACGACAGGGAACTGAAGCTTTCTTT. Residues: CASSRERQGTEAFF. J is TRBJ1-1 and V is TRBV5-4, with TRBD1 identical over 7 bases. Unmatched junction bases numbered 8, after V lost 4 bases and J lost 5 bases. In germline, CDR1 is SGHNT, CDR2 YYREEE (reference sequence). The CDR3 runs 14 residues.

This chain links TRBV24-1 with TRBJ1-5; D call uncertain. Trimming took off 4 bases at V and 4 bases at J, with 7 bases between the two ends. The length of the CDR3 is 13 residues. CDR1 and CDR2 from the germline V gene are KGHDR and SFDVKD. CDR3 sequence (DNA): TGTGCCACCAGTGAGAGCGAAAATCAGCCCCAGCATTTT. This encodes CATSESENQPQHF.

This chain joins TRBV19 and TRBJ2-1; D gene ambiguous. Germline V CDR1 and CDR2: LNHDA, SQIVND (reference sequence). The V end was cut by 6 bases, the J end by 7 bases, with 16 bases between. This CDR3 has 14 amino acids. CDR3 nucleotide sequence: TGTGCCAGTAGAACCCCTACCCTTCGGAATGAGCAGTTCTTC. Translation: CASRTPTLRNEQFF.

The V call is TRBV5-4, the J call TRBJ1-4, with 7 positions matching TRBD1. This CDR3 is 17 amino acids long. CDR1 SGHNT and CDR2 YYREEE come from the germline V gene (reference sequence). The V segment lost 3 bases and the J segment 7 bases; nucleotides outside the gene matches: 15. The CDR3, as DNA: TGTGCCAGCAGCTCGCGCGGCAAAACAGGGGAGAGTGAAAAACTGTTTTTT. Protein: CASSSRGKTGESEKLFF.

J is TRBJ1-5 and V is TRBV4-3, with D unresolved. Germline CDR1 reads LGHNA; CDR2 reads YSLEER. The CDR3 consists of 15 residues. Trimming removed 1 base at V and 1 base at J, with 8 bases between. CDR3 region: CASSQGRGSNQPQHF. The CDR3 DNA reads as TGCGCCAGCAGCCAAGGCCGCGGCAGCAATCAGCCCCAGCATTTT.

The CDR3: CAISGPGQGTTEAFF. CDR3 in DNA: TGTGCCATCAGTGGCCCGGGACAGGGGACCACTGAAGCTTTCTTT. The gene calls are TRBV10-3 and TRBJ1-1; TRBD1 aligns across 10 bases. CDR3 length: 15 amino acids. CDR1 and CDR2 (germline): ENHRY, SYGVKD. V shed 4 bases, J shed 4 bases, and the junction held 6 bases outside the gene matches.

The chain combines TRBV21-1 with TRBJ1-4; TRBD1, the D gene given by the table, was not confirmed from the DNA. TRBV21-1 is marked as a pseudogene. The CDR3 runs to 16 residues. CDR3 DNA sequence: TGTGCCAGCAGCAAAGGTCGCGGGACAGGGGACGAAAAACTGTTTTTT. Translation: CASSKGRGTGDEKLFF.

The V and J genes are TRBV19 and TRBJ1-5; no definite D call. Germline V gene lookup returns CDR1 LNHDA and CDR2 SQIVND (reference sequence). V lost 0 bases to trimming and J lost 4 bases, with 10 bases between them. CDR3 length: 15 residues. Written as DNA, the CDR3 is TGTGCCAGTAGTATAGATTTGGCAGGAAATCAGCCCCAGCATTTT. Its protein product is CASSIDLAGNQPQHF.

The chain employs TRBV5-4 and TRBJ1-2; 12 nucleotides line up with TRBD1. CDR3 size: 14 residues. In germline, CDR1 is SGHNT, CDR2 YYREEE (reference sequence). With V trimmed by 4 bases and J by 7 bases, 5 bases remained unmatched. In nucleotides, the CDR3 is TGTGCCAGCAGCCGGGGACAGGGGGCGACTGGCTACACCTTC. This encodes CASSRGQGATGYTF.

V and J are TRBV9 and TRBJ1-5; D perhaps matches TRBD1 (5 bases). Trimming removed 4 bases at V and 5 bases at J, with 16 bases between. This CDR3 is built from 15 residues. Germline V lookup: CDR1 SGDLS, CDR2 YYNGEE. CDR3 nucleotide sequence: TGTGCCAGCAGCCCCTCGGCAGGGCTCCATCAGCCCCAGCATTTT. Its translation: CASSPSAGLHQPQHF.

J is TRBJ2-7 and V is TRBV4-1; tentative D call: TRBD1 (6 bases). The CDR3 sequence is 16 residues long. Trimming stripped 6 bases from V and 4 bases from J, with 22 bases between. Germline CDR1 is MGHRA and CDR2 is YSYEKL. For the CDR3, the DNA is TGCGCCAGCAGTCATCTATTACAGGGTGGAGGATACGAGCAGTACTTC. Translation: CASSHLLQGGGYEQYF.

V is TRBV6-5 and J is TRBJ2-1; D is perhaps TRBD2 (6 bases). This CDR3 comprises 15 residues. Trimming shortened V by 6 bases and J by 1 base, and 13 bases separated the two germline ends. Per the germline V gene, CDR1 is MNHEY and CDR2 is SVGAGI. The CDR3 loop reads CASSLSGRSYNEQFF. The CDR3 DNA sequence: TGTGCCAGCAGCTTGTCGGGGAGGTCCTACAATGAGCAGTTCTTC.

Details on this clone: Distinct nucleotide sequences in the sample also encode this CDR3. CDR3 nucleotides: TGCGCCAGCTCTTCGACTGGCTACGAGCAGTACTTC. Translated, it gives CASSSTGYEQYF. The rearrangement joins TRBV10-2 to TRBJ2-7; the D is unclear. The CDR3 runs 12 residues. V was clipped by 8 bases and J by 3 bases, with 11 bases between them. CDR1 is WSHSY, CDR2 SAAADI, per germline.

This clone was seen a few times. The rearrangement uses TRBV30 and TRBJ1-1; TRBD1 might be the D (5 bases). The CDR3 is 14 residues long. Germline-derived CDR1 and CDR2 are GTSNPN and SVGIG (reference sequence). Trimming removed 0 bases at V and 1 base at J, with 9 bases between. CDR3 amino acids: CAWSVGGGNTEAFF. DNA for the CDR3: TGTGCCTGGAGTGTTGGGGGAGGGAACACTGAAGCTTTCTTT.

With regard to this clone: At the DNA level, this CDR3 is encoded by other sequences in the same sample as well. This rearrangement joins TRBV5-1 to TRBJ2-1; D perhaps matches TRBD2 (6 bases). Trimming removed 2 bases from V and 3 bases from J, with 9 bases in between. The CDR3 consists of 14 residues. Germline CDR1 SGHRS, CDR2 YFSETQ. Here the CDR3 reads CASSLTGDYNEQFF. CDR3 in DNA: TGCGCCAGCAGCTTAACGGGAGACTACAATGAGCAGTTCTTC.

The chain uses TRBV19 and TRBJ1-1, with D unclear. The ends were cut back, 7 bases at V and 7 bases at J, with 19 bases in the middle. CDR1 and CDR2 (germline): LNHDA, SQIVND (reference sequence). The CDR3 length is 14 residues. The CDR3 DNA is TGTGCCAGTACCCTCCAGCCCAGGATCGGTGAAGCTTTCTTT. Protein: CASTLQPRIGEAFF.